The 30 T cell receptor beta chains below were found in one sample sequenced in a study of cytomegalovirus exposure and HLA in healthy donors (dated by TCRdb to the late 2010s). Library creation used the immunoSEQ multiplex PCR assay. A mixture of 60 forward primers for TCR Vbeta segments and 13 reverse primers for TCR Jbeta segments was used in the multiplex PCR. This is the immuneACCESS table as TCRdb keeps it, with only in-frame sequences that have V and J called. A part of the clones is gone; compared with another copy, unresolved V genes explain less than half, and the rest is unexplained. This sample holds 270,000 or so clones; around nine tenths were observed only once. About 1.7% of the sample goes to the ten largest clones. Sequencing used PBMCs. The receptors were sampled from a girl aged 2 to 9 in good health and CMV-seronegative.

This clone was observed a single time. The rearrangement links TRBV7-2 to TRBJ2-7; D might be TRBD1 (5 bases). CDR3 length: 14 amino acids. In germline, CDR1 is SGHTA, CDR2 FQGNSA. Trimming removed 7 bases at V and 3 bases at J, with 16 bases between. The CDR3 reads CASNPDSTHYEQYF. The CDR3 DNA sequence: TGTGCCAGCAACCCCGACAGCACACACTACGAGCAGTACTTC.

This clone was recorded a few times. V and J are TRBV19 and TRBJ2-1; 7 bases fit TRBD1. The CDR3 is 15 amino acids. V trimming: 6 bases; J trimming: 3 bases; junction bases outside the gene matches: 8. Germline values: CDR1 LNHDA, CDR2 SQIVND (reference sequence). CDR3 residues: CASRMGTANYNEQFF. CDR3 sequence (DNA): TGTGCCAGTAGGATGGGGACAGCCAACTACAATGAGCAGTTCTTC.

This CDR3 is CATSMGAARNQPQHF. In DNA, the CDR3 is TGTGCCACCAGCATGGGAGCGGCGCGAAATCAGCCCCAGCATTTT. The V gene is TRBV27, the J gene TRBJ1-5; D is unclear. Trimming shortened V by 10 bases and J by 4 bases, and 20 bases separated the two germline ends. Germline loops: CDR1 MNHEY, CDR2 SMNVEV (reference sequence). The CDR3 is 15 residues long.

The V and J genes are TRBV28 and TRBJ2-7, with D unclear. Germline CDR1 is MDHEN and CDR2 is SYDVKM. The CDR3 extends over 13 amino acids. Trimming removed 2 bases at V and 0 bases at J, with 5 bases between. The CDR3 reads CASSLRSSYEQYF. DNA of the CDR3: TGTGCCAGCAGTTTAAGGAGCTCCTACGAGCAGTACTTC.

The chain is built from TRBV4-1 and TRBJ2-5, with D maybe TRBD2 (6 bases). The germline V and J ends were trimmed by 5 bases and 5 bases, with 12 bases remaining between them. In germline, CDR1 is MGHRA, CDR2 YSYEKL. The CDR3 totals 13 residues. This chain's CDR3 is CASSSGRWETQYF. Written as DNA, the CDR3 is TGCGCCAGCAGCTCAGGGAGGTGGGAGACCCAGTACTTC.

The chain has TRBV25-1 and TRBJ2-1; 8 nucleotides agree with TRBD2. This CDR3 spans 15 amino acids. Trimming removed 3 bases from V and 6 bases from J; junction bases left unmatched: 7. Germline CDR1 MGHDK, CDR2 SYGVNS. The CDR3 loop reads CASSEWAGGTNEQFF. The CDR3 region has the DNA TGTGCCAGCAGTGAGTGGGCGGGAGGAACCAATGAGCAGTTCTTC.

The rearrangement links TRBV27 to TRBJ2-7; tentatively, D is TRBD2 (6 bases). Germline-derived CDR1 and CDR2 are MNHEY and SMNVEV (reference sequence). Trimming took off 3 bases at V and 0 bases at J, with 9 bases between the two ends. This CDR3 region has 14 residues. This CDR3 is CASSLRDASYEQYF. The CDR3 DNA reads as TGTGCCAGCAGTTTGCGGGACGCCTCCTACGAGCAGTACTTC.

The chain employs TRBV2 and TRBJ1-5; 8 nucleotides agree with TRBD1. Germline V gene sequence: CDR1 SNHLY, CDR2 FYNNEI. The CDR3 has 13 amino acids. V lost 11 bases to trimming and J lost 6 bases; unmatched junction nucleotides: 9. In nucleotides, the CDR3 is TGTGCCTGTCAACAGGGGGACACTCAGCCCCAGCATTTT. This encodes CACQQGDTQPQHF. The full variable domain, completed using reference TRBV2 and TRBJ1-5, is EPEVTQTPSHQVTQMGQEVILRCVPISNHLYFYWYRQILGQKVEFLVSFYNNEISEKSEIFDDQFSVERPDGSNFTLKIRSTKLEDSAMYFCACQQGDTQPQHFGDGTRLSIL.

This clone came up once. This chain connects TRBV11-2 to TRBJ2-1, with a tentative D call TRBD2 (6 bases). Germline values: CDR1 SGHAT, CDR2 FQNNGV. V was trimmed by 6 bases and J by 3 bases, leaving 15 bases between them. This CDR3 is built from 15 residues. The CDR3 nucleotides read TGTGCCAGCAGGCCGGGCGCGGGATTCTACAATGAGCAGTTCTTC. It translates to CASRPGAGFYNEQFF.

Worth noting for this clone: Additional DNA sequences in this sample encode the identical CDR3. The CDR3 nucleotides are TGTGCCAGCAGTTACTCGACGTCGGGGTACAATGAGCAGTTCTTC. Translated, it gives CASSYSTSGYNEQFF. The genes are TRBV6-5 and TRBJ2-1, with D possibly matching TRBD2 (5 bases). The CDR3 consists of 15 residues. Between the trimmed V and J ends, which lost 0 bases and 4 bases, there was a span of 10 bases. Germline CDR1 reads MNHEY; CDR2 reads SVGAGI.

The rearrangement links TRBV9 to TRBJ1-1, with no clear D. The CDR3 is 14 residues long. The V end lost 4 bases, the J end lost 7 bases, and 17 bases lay between the germline ends. Germline loops: CDR1 SGDLS, CDR2 YYNGEE. CDR3 DNA sequence: TGTGCCAGCAGCAGCCCGACGGGGAAGGGTGAAGCTTTCTTT. Amino acid sequence: CASSSPTGKGEAFF.

V and J are TRBV6-5 and TRBJ1-1; 8 nucleotides agree with TRBD1. V gave up 0 bases and J gave up 11 bases; unmatched junction bases: 8. CDR3 length: 14 residues. Germline lookup yields CDR1 MNHEY and CDR2 SVGAGI. The DNA of the CDR3 is TGTGCCAGCAGTTACTCGAGCCGACAGGGGATGGCTTTCTTT. As protein: CASSYSSRQGMAFF.

The V gene is TRBV20-1, the J gene TRBJ1-2; 9 nucleotides match TRBD1. CDR1 is DFQATT, CDR2 SNEGSKA, per germline (reference sequence). V lost 5 bases to trimming and J lost 8 bases; unmatched junction nucleotides: 3. This CDR3 contains 11 residues. CDR3: CSAGDRVGYTF. In DNA, the CDR3 is TGCAGTGCTGGGGACAGGGTCGGCTACACCTTC.

Remarks on this clone: Relative to the germline gene, one junction end is altered; a read error may explain this. V is TRBV2 and J is TRBJ1-2; D perhaps matches TRBD1 (5 bases). CDR3 length: 14 amino acids. The germline V gene encodes CDR1 SNHLY and CDR2 FYNNEI. The CDR3 DNA follows: TGTGCCAGCAGGGAAGGGGCCAGTACCTATGGCTACACCTTC. It specifies CASREGASTYGYTF.

This clone was picked up a small number of times. The chain carries TRBV7-3 and TRBJ2-2; D uncertain. The germline CDR1 and CDR2 sequences are SGHTA and FQGTGA. The CDR3 spans 12 residues. V shed 6 bases and J shed 6 bases, with 8 bases lying between them. This CDR3 reads CASSSTPGELFF. DNA of the CDR3: TGTGCCAGCAGTTCCACTCCCGGGGAGCTGTTTTTT.

The chain joins TRBV15 to TRBJ1-1; possibly TRBD1 for D (6 bases). V was trimmed by 5 bases and J by 4 bases, leaving 11 bases between them. This CDR3 has 13 residues. In germline, CDR1 is LNHNV, CDR2 YYDKDF (reference sequence). This chain's CDR3 is CATSEQGGTEAFF. CDR3 nucleotide sequence: TGTGCCACCAGCGAACAGGGTGGCACTGAAGCTTTCTTT. The full variable domain, with the rest looked up from reference TRBV15 and TRBJ1-1, is DAMVIQNPRYQVTQFGKPVTLSCSQTLNHNVMYWYQQKSSQAPKLLFHYYDKDFNNEADTPDNFQSRRPNTSFCFLDIRSPGLGDTAMYLCATSEQGGTEAFFGQGTRLTVV.

This chain links TRBV11-2 with TRBJ1-1; 9 bases fit TRBD1. Germline V CDR1 and CDR2: SGHAT, FQNNGV. Trimming cost V 4 bases and J 0 bases; bases outside gene matches: 6. This CDR3 is 16 amino acids long. CDR3 loop: CASSSRWTGVNTEAFF. In DNA form, the CDR3 reads TGTGCCAGCAGCTCAAGATGGACAGGGGTGAACACTGAAGCTTTCTTT.

This clone was recorded once. The V and J genes are TRBV6-6 and TRBJ2-5; D perhaps matches TRBD2 (6 bases). V gave up 3 bases and J gave up 5 bases, with 10 bases separating them. The CDR3 sequence is 13 residues long. Germline V gives CDR1 MNHNY, CDR2 SVGAGI (reference sequence). The CDR3 DNA sequence: TGTGCCAGCAGTTATGTGGCGGGGGAGACCCAGTACTTC. Translated: CASSYVAGETQYF.

The chain joins TRBV9 to TRBJ2-1, with D uncertain. Germline-derived CDR1 and CDR2 are SGDLS and YYNGEE. V gave up 0 bases and J gave up 5 bases, with 12 bases separating them. The CDR3 is 15 amino acids. As DNA, the CDR3 is TGTGCCAGCAGCGTAGGATCCCTAATCAACAATGAGCAGTTCTTC. It translates to CASSVGSLINNEQFF.

The chain is built from TRBV5-1 and TRBJ2-1; D is unresolved. CDR1 and CDR2 (germline): SGHRS, YFSETQ. Trimming pared 0 bases from V and 6 bases from J, leaving 7 bases between. This CDR3 spans 13 amino acids. The CDR3 DNA is TGCGCCAGCAGCTTGGAGGAGCGCAATGAGCAGTTCTTC. Amino acid sequence: CASSLEERNEQFF.

The V call is TRBV4-1, the J call TRBJ1-2, with 8 bases aligning to TRBD1. This CDR3 comprises 16 residues. The V segment lost 0 bases and the J segment 2 bases; nucleotides outside the gene matches: 5. Germline CDR1 reads MGHRA; CDR2 reads YSYEKL. CDR3 region: CASSQDSGGINYGYTF. CDR3 bases: TGCGCCAGCAGCCAAGACTCAGGGGGCATAAACTATGGCTACACCTTC.

V is TRBV9 and J is TRBJ2-7; the D gene is possibly TRBD2 (6 bases). V lost 3 bases to trimming and J lost 4 bases, with 14 bases between them. CDR3 length: 14 residues. CDR1 SGDLS and CDR2 YYNGEE come from the germline V gene. The CDR3, as DNA: TGTGCCAGCAGCGGCGGGACCCTGGGATACGAGCAGTACTTC. The encoded protein is CASSGGTLGYEQYF.

This chain uses TRBV14 with TRBJ1-1, with TRBD1 as a possible D gene (6 bases). V dropped 3 bases and J dropped 3 bases, with 17 bases sitting between them. The length of the CDR3 is 16 residues. In germline, CDR1 is SGHDN, CDR2 FVKESK. The CDR3 DNA reads TGTGCCAGCAGCCACGACATCCCCAGGACAGACACTGAAGCTTTCTTT. This encodes CASSHDIPRTDTEAFF.

The V call is TRBV6-5, the J call TRBJ1-1; 9 bases align to TRBD1. Unmatched junction bases numbered 9, after V lost 6 bases and J lost 4 bases. This CDR3 contains 15 residues. CDR1 is MNHEY, CDR2 SVGAGI, per germline. CDR3 loop: CASRPSQGAGTEAFF. CDR3 coding DNA: TGTGCCAGCAGGCCCTCACAGGGGGCCGGCACTGAAGCTTTCTTT.

The chain couples TRBV5-6 to TRBJ1-6, with no clear D. V was clipped by 0 bases and J by 6 bases, with 7 bases between them. The CDR3 has 14 amino acids. The germline CDR1 and CDR2 sequences are SGHDT and YYEEEE. CDR3 protein: CASSLDRTNSPLHF. CDR3 in DNA: TGTGCCAGCAGCTTGGACAGAACTAATTCACCCCTCCACTTT. The whole variable domain, remainder taken from reference TRBV5-6 and TRBJ1-6, is DAGVTQSPTHLIKTRGQQVTLRCSPKSGHDTVSWYQQALGQGPQFIFQYYEEEERQRGNFPDRFSGHQFPNYSSELNVNALLLGDSALYLCASSLDRTNSPLHFGNGTRLTVT.

V usage is TRBV5-5 and J usage is TRBJ2-7; weak D call: TRBD1 (6 bases). This CDR3 has 13 residues. Germline V gene sequence: CDR1 SGHKS, CDR2 YYEKEE (reference sequence). The V and J ends lost 1 base and 2 bases respectively, with 7 bases between them. In DNA form, the CDR3 reads TGTGCCAGCAGCTTGAAGGGGGCCTACGAGCAGTACTTC. Its protein is CASSLKGAYEQYF.

This chain uses TRBV5-5 with TRBJ2-4, with D uncertain. In germline, CDR1 is SGHKS, CDR2 YYEKEE (reference sequence). This CDR3 is 16 amino acids long. Trimming cost V 0 bases and J 5 bases, with 15 bases left between them. The DNA of the CDR3 is TGTGCCAGCAGCTTGGGGGTTGAGTTGGGCGAAAACATTCAGTACTTC. It encodes CASSLGVELGENIQYF.

The chain is built from TRBV5-1 and TRBJ2-7; 8 bases fit TRBD2. The CDR3 has 16 amino acids. V lost 3 bases to trimming and J lost 2 bases; unmatched junction nucleotides: 10. The germline V gene encodes CDR1 SGHRS and CDR2 YFSETQ. The CDR3 DNA is TGCGCCAGCAGCTCCGACGGGGGGGGAGGAGCCTACGAGCAGTACTTC. Translated, it gives CASSSDGGGGAYEQYF.

V usage is TRBV2 and J usage is TRBJ1-6; TRBD1 matches at 12 bases. The CDR3 runs to 14 residues. The V gene end was trimmed by 8 bases and the J gene end by 7 bases; junction bases not matched to a gene: 3. Germline lookup yields CDR1 SNHLY and CDR2 FYNNEI. CDR3 nucleotides: TGTGCCAGCGGGGGACAGGGGGCGAATTCACCCCTCCACTTT. As protein: CASGGQGANSPLHF.

This clone came up once. This chain joins TRBV25-1 and TRBJ1-2; D might be TRBD1 (6 bases). CDR1 and CDR2 (germline): MGHDK, SYGVNS. Trimming took 4 bases from V and 8 from J, leaving 11 bases between them. The CDR3 covers 12 residues. CDR3 DNA: TGTGCCAGCAGTGTGGGGGGGGGCGGCTACACCTTC. This encodes CASSVGGGGYTF.